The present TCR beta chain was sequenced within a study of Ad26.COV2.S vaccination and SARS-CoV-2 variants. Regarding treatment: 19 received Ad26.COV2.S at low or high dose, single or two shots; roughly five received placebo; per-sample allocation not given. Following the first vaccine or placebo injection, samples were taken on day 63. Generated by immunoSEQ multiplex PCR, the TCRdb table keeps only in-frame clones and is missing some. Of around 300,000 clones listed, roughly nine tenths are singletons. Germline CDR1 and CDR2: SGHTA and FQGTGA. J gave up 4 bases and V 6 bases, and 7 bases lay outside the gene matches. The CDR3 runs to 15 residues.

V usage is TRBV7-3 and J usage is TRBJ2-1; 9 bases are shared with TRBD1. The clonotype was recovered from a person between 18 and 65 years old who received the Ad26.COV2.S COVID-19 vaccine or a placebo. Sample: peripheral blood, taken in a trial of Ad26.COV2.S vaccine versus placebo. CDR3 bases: TGTGCCAGCAGTCCGGACAGGGGCGAATACAATGAGCAGTTCTTC. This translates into CASSPDRGEYNEQFF.